These 15 T cell receptor beta chains came from one sample sequenced in a study of T cell clonality in common variable immunodeficiency. Study findings and constraints: Reportedly, TCR beta sequences from common variable immunodeficiency showed fewer deletions and N-nucleotide insertions.

Here immunoSEQ multiplex PCR was the method, and the copy in TCRdb shows in-frame clones only, minus some. Listed for the sample are 28,000 or so clones, none seen a single time. No antigen has been identified for these receptors. Sequencing was carried out using peripheral blood mononuclear cells. The origin of the receptors is a human donor with common variable immunodeficiency.

This clone has ten or more counts. The missing CDR3 end, 3 residues past where the read stops, is filled in from the germline J gene. The J gene is TRBJ2-6, the V gene TRBV7-6; 9 bases line up with TRBD1. Trimming cost V 2 bases and J 1 base; bases outside gene matches: 3. This CDR3 spans 17 amino acids. Germline-derived CDR1 and CDR2 are SGHVS and FNYEAQ. The sequenced CDR3 bases are TGTGCCAGCAGCTTAACAGGGGGCGTATCTGGGGCCAACGTC. Amino acid sequence: CASSLTGGVSGANV. The full CDR3 protein is CASSLTGGVSGANVLTF.

This clone has ten or more counts. Read data end 3 residues before the CDR3 end; the end is taken from the germline J gene. The chain is built from TRBV7-9 and TRBJ2-3; 8 nucleotides match TRBD2. This CDR3 has 14 residues. Losses at the gene ends were 5 bases for V and 4 bases for J; bases not matched to a gene: 5. Germline CDR1 is SEHNR and CDR2 is FQNEAQ (reference sequence). The sequenced CDR3 bases are TGTGCCAGCAGCCCTAGAGCGGGAGCAGATACG. Its translation: CASSPRAGADT. From start to end, the CDR3 is CASSPRAGADTQYF.

This clone was seen at least ten times. The sequence runs out 3 residues before the end of the CDR3; the remainder is reconstructed from the germline J gene. The chain is built from TRBV19 and TRBJ2-1; 12 bases are a match to TRBD2. CDR1 and CDR2 (germline): LNHDA, SQIVND (reference sequence). The CDR3 has 14 amino acids. The ends lost 5 bases at V and 9 bases at J; junction bases unmatched: 5. Incomplete CDR3 DNA: TGTGCCAGTAGTCTACTAGCGGGAGGAGGTGAG. This sequence encodes CASSLLAGGGE. The CDR3 reads in full as CASSLLAGGGEQFF.

Of note for this clone: The read comes to an end 3 residues before the CDR3 does, leaving the germline J gene to fill in the end. The J gene is TRBJ1-6, the V gene TRBV5-6; 9 bases are shared with TRBD1. This CDR3 spans 14 amino acids. Trimming cost V 3 bases and J 10 bases; bases outside gene matches: 5. Looked up from germline, CDR1 is SGHDT and CDR2 is YYEEEE. CDR3 bases read: TGTGCCAGCAGCTCCGGGACAGGGCAGTCACCC. Translating it yields CASSSGTGQSP. The full CDR3 protein reads CASSSGTGQSPLHF.

As regards this clone: The observed sequence ends 3 residues before the CDR3 terminus, with the missing tail filled in from the germline J gene. The chain uses TRBV11-2 and TRBJ2-7; D gene unclear. Trimming took 5 bases from V and 3 from J, leaving 8 bases between them. The CDR3 totals 12 residues. Germline V gives CDR1 SGHAT, CDR2 FQNNGV. The covered CDR3 bases are TGTGCCAGCAGCATAAACAGCTACGAG. Its translation is CASSINSYE. From start to end, the CDR3 is CASSINSYEQYF.

The sample holds a few counts of this clone. The read halts 3 residues ahead of the CDR3 end, with the missing end drawn from the germline J gene. The rearrangement links TRBV29-1 to TRBJ2-7; D is possibly TRBD2 (6 bases). CDR1 is SQVTM, CDR2 ANQGSEA, per germline. CDR3 size: 11 residues. V lost 4 bases, J lost 4 bases, and 8 bases lay in between. CDR3 protein: CSVVGTYEQYF. The part of the CDR3 DNA that was read is TGCAGCGTTGTTGGGACTTACGAG.

This clone has only a few counts. The read ends 3 residues before the CDR3 terminus; that terminus is restored from the germline J gene. The rearrangement uses TRBV6-1 and TRBJ1-5; possible D gene TRBD1, 6 bases. Trimming took off 4 bases at V and 7 bases at J, with 17 bases between the two ends. The CDR3 is 15 residues long. Germline V gives CDR1 MNHNS, CDR2 SASEGT. The sequenced part of the CDR3 DNA is TGTGCCAGCAGTGGAATCGGGGGGCATAGGCAGCCC. It specifies CASSGIGGHRQP. The entire CDR3 protein is CASSGIGGHRQPQHF.

As for this clone: The sequence runs out 3 residues before the end of the CDR3; the remainder is reconstructed from the germline J gene. The chain has TRBV7-2 and TRBJ2-1; 9 nucleotides align to TRBD2. V lost 5 bases and J lost 8; bases outside the gene matches: 10. There are 15 residues in the CDR3. Germline CDR1 reads SGHTA; CDR2 reads FQGNSA. The sequenced CDR3 bases are TGTGCCAGCAGCCCTCGAGCGGGAGGTTGGTATGAG. Amino acid sequence: CASSPRAGGWYE. The CDR3 reads in full as CASSPRAGGWYEQFF.

This clone showed up just a few times. The read gets to within 3 residues of the CDR3 end, and the germline J gene fills in the rest. This rearrangement joins TRBV7-2 to TRBJ2-2, with 8 bases matching TRBD2. CDR3 length: 15 residues. The junction had 3 bases not matched to a gene; V was cut back by 5 bases and J by 1 base. Germline V lookup: CDR1 SGHTA, CDR2 FQGNSA. CDR3 region: CASSRLAQNTGELFF. The sequenced CDR3 bases are TGTGCCAGCAGCCGACTAGCGCAGAACACCGGGGAG.

This clone was seen many times. The missing CDR3 end, 3 residues past where the read stops, is filled in from the germline J gene. The sample contains more than one DNA sequence encoding this CDR3. The chain couples TRBV18 to TRBJ1-5; D is uncertain. V lost 3 bases to trimming and J lost 6 bases, with 15 bases between them. Germline V gene lookup returns CDR1 KGHSH and CDR2 LQKENI. The CDR3 spans 15 residues. This chain's CDR3 is CASSPSGRAAQPQHF. CDR3 bases read: TGTGCCAGCTCACCTAGCGGGCGGGCCGCTCAGCCC.

This clone was counted many times. The observed sequence ends 3 residues before the CDR3 terminus, with the missing tail filled in from the germline J gene. The rearrangement joins TRBV6-2 or TRBV6-3 to TRBJ1-5, with D tentatively TRBD1 (5 bases). V lost 5 bases, J lost 0 bases, and 17 bases lay in between. The CDR3 contains 17 residues. Germline values: CDR1 MNHEY, CDR2 SVGEGT. The CDR3 sequence: CASSQYVGGFSNQPQHF. Incomplete CDR3 DNA: TGTGCCAGCAGTCAATATGTGGGGGGATTTAGCAATCAGCCC.

At least ten counts were recorded for this clone. The CDR3 DNA, read in part, is TGTGCCAGCAGCCGGCAGGGGCCTGGGGGC. Residues: CASSRQGPGG. The whole CDR3 sequence is CASSRQGPGGYTF. The chain has TRBV5-5 and TRBJ1-2; TRBD1 might be the D (6 bases). The read halts 3 residues ahead of the CDR3 end, with the missing end drawn from the germline J gene. CDR1 and CDR2 (germline): SGHKS, YYEKEE (reference sequence). The CDR3 spans 13 residues.

This clone was observed a handful of times. Sequencing ends 3 residues short of the CDR3 end; the germline J gene provides the rest. This chain links TRBV13 with TRBJ2-5, with a tentative D call TRBD1 (5 bases). V was cut by 5 bases and J by 0 bases, with 13 bases left in between. This CDR3 contains 15 residues. Germline CDR1 is PRHDT and CDR2 is FYEKMQ (reference sequence). The CDR3 DNA, read in part, is TGTGCCAGCAGCACTCAGACAGACCACCAAGAGACC. As protein: CASSTQTDHQET. The CDR3 in its entirety is CASSTQTDHQETQYF.

This clone has at least ten counts. The read is 3 residues too short to cover the CDR3 end, so that end is filled in from the germline J gene. The chain joins TRBV6-2 or TRBV6-3 to TRBJ1-3; 10 bases fit TRBD1. V dropped 5 bases and J dropped 2; count of bases not matched to a gene: 9. The CDR3 is 17 amino acids. Germline CDR1 reads MNHEY; CDR2 reads SVGEGT. CDR3 region: CASSPPGQGTTGNTIYF. CDR3 bases read: TGTGCCAGCAGTCCTCCGGGACAGGGGACCACTGGAAACACC.

This clone was picked up many times. The CDR3 extends 3 residues past the end of the read, so its final part is completed from the germline J gene. The rearrangement links TRBV9 to TRBJ1-6; the D gene is possibly TRBD1 (5 bases). Germline CDR1 and CDR2: SGDLS and YYNGEE. The V end lost 0 bases, the J end lost 10 bases, and 14 bases lay between the germline ends. The CDR3 covers 15 residues. The CDR3 is CASSVAGQGDSPLHF. The sequenced CDR3 bases are TGTGCCAGCAGCGTAGCAGGGCAGGGCGACTCACCC.